This section outlines one TCR beta chain sequence together with its context. This sample was taken from a study of T cells expressing NK-cell markers. TCRdb reprocessed the 5' RACE reads, keeping one entry per CDR3 protein, no DNA. The table counts 500,000 to 700,000 distinct CDR3 sequences; approximately 3.6% lies in the top ten. Germline V CDR1 and CDR2: MDHEN, SYDVKM. The CDR3 has 13 residues. This rearrangement joins TRBV28 to TRBJ1-2; TCRdb designates TRBD1, a call that cannot be tested without DNA. The TCR sequence derives from a man between 18 and 29 years old in good health. The sequencing input was blood T cells: a sorted CD56 or NKG2C T cell subset, CD4+ or CD8+ T cells, or bulk PBMC T cells (not recorded which). CDR3 loop: CASTGDLRYGYTF.